This is a list of T cell receptor beta chains from one sample in a study of T cell repertoires in cytomegalovirus infection. Each CDR3 protein gets one entry after TCRdb re-called the reads with MiXCR. The table includes about 100,000 distinct CDR3 sequences, more than 15% detected once. The sequenced material came from PBMCs. Receptor source: a human donor in good health (CMV status not recorded). Some clones in this sample may be carry-over from other donors' samples. Each CDR3 is given with its conserved first and last residue. The D gene is left open where the match is weak. Clone size appears in some rows only: once, few, many, or a class for an expanded clone.

V gene: TRBV7-2
J gene: TRBJ2-3
D gene: TRBD2
clone size: .
CDR3 length: 19
CDR3 protein: CASSFRTGGRPHPTDTQYF
CDR3 DNA: TGTGCCAGCAGCTTCCGCACTGGCGGGAGGCCCCACCCCACAGATACGCAGTATTTT

V gene: TRBV4-1
J gene: TRBJ1-5
D gene: .
clone size: few
CDR3 length: 14
CDR3 protein: CASSQEWVGEPQHF
CDR3 DNA: TGCGCCAGCAGCCAAGAATGGGTTGGAGAGCCCCAGCATTTT

V gene: TRBV2
J gene: TRBJ1-2
D gene: .
clone size: .
CDR3 length: 13
CDR3 protein: CASSPRRNYGYTF
CDR3 DNA: TGTGCCAGCAGTCCGCGACGGAACTATGGCTACACCTTC

V gene: TRBV18
J gene: TRBJ2-2
D gene: TRBD1
clone size: many
CDR3 length: 14
CDR3 protein: CASSGQGNTGELFF
CDR3 DNA: TGTGCCAGCTCGGGACAGGGGAACACCGGGGAGCTGTTTTTT

V gene: TRBV7-2
J gene: TRBJ2-3
D gene: .
clone size: few
CDR3 length: 12
CDR3 protein: CASSPPGATQYF
CDR3 DNA: TGTGCCAGCAGCCCTCCGGGGGCTACGCAGTATTTT

V gene: TRBV7-9
J gene: TRBJ2-7
D gene: TRBD2
clone size: many
CDR3 length: 15
CDR3 protein: CASSRGTSDFYEQYF
CDR3 DNA: TGTGCCAGCAGCCGGGGGACTAGCGACTTCTACGAGCAGTACTTC

V gene: TRBV11-2
J gene: TRBJ1-4
D gene: .
clone size: few
CDR3 length: 15
CDR3 protein: CASSLGLPTNEKLFF
CDR3 DNA: TGTGCCAGCAGCTTAGGGTTACCAACTAATGAAAAACTGTTTTTT

V gene: TRBV20-1
J gene: TRBJ1-4
D gene: .
clone size: .
CDR3 length: 14
CDR3 protein: CSARDLGAGEKLFF
CDR3 DNA: TGCAGTGCTAGAGATCTGGGGGCGGGTGAAAAACTGTTTTTT

V gene: TRBV20-1
J gene: TRBJ2-7
D gene: TRBD1
clone size: once
CDR3 length: 16
CDR3 protein: CSAHASRGQRTYEQYF
CDR3 DNA: TGCAGTGCTCACGCCTCCAGGGGACAGAGAACCTACGAGCAGTACTTC

V gene: TRBV19
J gene: TRBJ1-5
D gene: .
clone size: many
CDR3 length: 15
CDR3 protein: CASSINWGADQPQHF
CDR3 DNA: TGTGCCAGTAGTATAAATTGGGGGGCAGATCAGCCCCAGCATTTT

V gene: TRBV7-2
J gene: TRBJ2-5
D gene: TRBD2
clone size: many
CDR3 length: 16
CDR3 protein: CASSLLLAGTPETQYF
CDR3 DNA: TGTGCCAGCAGCTTATTACTAGCGGGGACCCCAGAGACCCAGTACTTC

V gene: TRBV7-3
J gene: TRBJ2-1
D gene: .
clone size: many
CDR3 length: 13
CDR3 protein: CASSLIGDNEQFF
CDR3 DNA: TGTGCCAGCAGCTTAATCGGAGACAATGAGCAGTTCTTC

V gene: TRBV12-3/TRBV12-4
J gene: TRBJ1-1
D gene: TRBD1
clone size: many
CDR3 length: 14
CDR3 protein: CASSSGGQHTEAFF
CDR3 DNA: TGTGCCAGCAGTTCTGGGGGACAGCACACTGAAGCTTTCTTT

V gene: TRBV12-3/TRBV12-4
J gene: TRBJ1-4
D gene: .
clone size: few
CDR3 length: 13
CDR3 protein: CASSLGRIAKLFF
CDR3 DNA: TGTGCCAGCAGTTTGGGCAGAATTGCGAAACTGTTTTTT

V gene: TRBV3-1
J gene: TRBJ1-1
D gene: .
clone size: once
CDR3 length: 13
CDR3 protein: CASSQGAGPEAFF
CDR3 DNA: TGTGCCAGCAGCCAGGGGGCGGGCCCTGAAGCTTTCTTT

V gene: TRBV11-2
J gene: TRBJ2-5
D gene: .
clone size: few
CDR3 length: 14
CDR3 protein: CASSLGLRGETQYF
CDR3 DNA: TGTGCCAGCAGCTTAGGACTGAGAGGAGAGACCCAGTACTTC

V gene: TRBV6-2/TRBV6-3
J gene: TRBJ1-5
D gene: .
clone size: few
CDR3 length: 15
CDR3 protein: CASSSQRSLNQPQHF
CDR3 DNA: TGTGCCAGCAGTTCCCAGAGGTCCCTAAATCAGCCCCAGCATTTT

V gene: TRBV25-1
J gene: TRBJ1-1
D gene: .
clone size: .
CDR3 length: 13
CDR3 protein: CASSAPLNTEAFF
CDR3 DNA: TGTGCCAGCAGTGCTCCATTGAACACTGAAGCTTTCTTT

V gene: TRBV28
J gene: TRBJ1-5
D gene: .
clone size: few
CDR3 length: 15
CDR3 protein: CASSPSVWAGQPQHF
CDR3 DNA: TGTGCCAGCAGTCCTTCGGTATGGGCTGGTCAGCCCCAGCATTTT

V gene: TRBV6-2/TRBV6-3
J gene: TRBJ2-7
D gene: .
clone size: .
CDR3 length: 15
CDR3 protein: CASSYRAQLSYEQYF
CDR3 DNA: TGTGCCAGCAGTTATCGGGCGCAATTGTCCTACGAGCAGTACTTC

V gene: TRBV5-6
J gene: TRBJ1-6
D gene: .
clone size: .
CDR3 length: 14
CDR3 protein: CASSGNGWASPLHF
CDR3 DNA: TGTGCCAGCAGCGGGAATGGCTGGGCTTCACCCCTCCACTTT

V gene: TRBV5-1
J gene: TRBJ2-5
D gene: .
clone size: .
CDR3 length: 13
CDR3 protein: CASRGGWQETQYF
CDR3 DNA: TGCGCCAGCAGGGGGGGATGGCAAGAGACCCAGTACTTC

V gene: TRBV7-6
J gene: TRBJ1-2
D gene: .
clone size: .
CDR3 length: 14
CDR3 protein: CASSLTGRGDGYTF
CDR3 DNA: TGTGCCAGCAGCTTAACCGGCAGGGGCGATGGCTACACCTTC

V gene: TRBV10-3
J gene: TRBJ2-1
D gene: TRBD2
clone size: few
CDR3 length: 16
CDR3 protein: CAISGPSGGAENEQFF
CDR3 DNA: TGTGCCATCAGTGGGCCTAGCGGGGGGGCGGAGAATGAGCAGTTCTTC

V gene: TRBV10-3
J gene: TRBJ1-3
D gene: .
clone size: .
CDR3 length: 14
CDR3 protein: CATQWGGQRNTIYF
CDR3 DNA: TGTGCCACCCAATGGGGGGGGCAAAGAAACACCATATATTTT

V gene: TRBV3-1
J gene: TRBJ2-7
D gene: TRBD1
clone size: .
CDR3 length: 13
CDR3 protein: CASSSTGEYEQYF
CDR3 DNA: TGTGCCAGCAGCTCGACAGGGGAGTACGAGCAGTACTTC

V gene: TRBV7-2
J gene: TRBJ2-2
D gene: TRBD2
clone size: few
CDR3 length: 15
CDR3 protein: CASSPLRGGAGELFF
CDR3 DNA: TGTGCCAGCAGCCCCCTCCGGGGGGGCGCCGGGGAGCTGTTTTTT

V gene: TRBV7-6
J gene: TRBJ2-3
D gene: .
clone size: .
CDR3 length: 13
CDR3 protein: CVLDQGGTDTQYF
CDR3 DNA: TGTGTTCTCGATCAGGGGGGGACAGATACGCAGTATTTT

V gene: TRBV6-2/TRBV6-3
J gene: TRBJ2-3
D gene: TRBD2
clone size: many
CDR3 length: 17
CDR3 protein: CASSYKRGGRGTDTQYF
CDR3 DNA: TGTGCCAGCAGTTACAAGCGGGGGGGCCGGGGCACAGATACGCAGTATTTT

V gene: TRBV11-3
J gene: TRBJ2-1
D gene: .
clone size: many
CDR3 length: 16
CDR3 protein: CASSLEGSRPYNEQFF
CDR3 DNA: TGTGCCAGCAGCTTAGAAGGCAGCCGCCCCTACAATGAGCAGTTCTTC

V gene: TRBV7-6
J gene: TRBJ2-7
D gene: TRBD2
clone size: many
CDR3 length: 14
CDR3 protein: CASSLASGAYEQYF
CDR3 DNA: TGTGCCAGCAGCTTAGCTAGCGGGGCCTACGAGCAGTACTTC